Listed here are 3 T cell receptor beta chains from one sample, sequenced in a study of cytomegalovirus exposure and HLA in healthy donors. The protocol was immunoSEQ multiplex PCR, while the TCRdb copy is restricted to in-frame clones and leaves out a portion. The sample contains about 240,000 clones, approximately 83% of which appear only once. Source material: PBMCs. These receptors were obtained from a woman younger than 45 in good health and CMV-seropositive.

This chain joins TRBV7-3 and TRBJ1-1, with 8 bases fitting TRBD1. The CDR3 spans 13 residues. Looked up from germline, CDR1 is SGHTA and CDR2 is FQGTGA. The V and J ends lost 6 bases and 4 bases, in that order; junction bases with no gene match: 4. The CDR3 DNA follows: TGTGCCAGCAGTCCCCAGGGGGCCACTGAAGCTTTCTTT. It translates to CASSPQGATEAFF.

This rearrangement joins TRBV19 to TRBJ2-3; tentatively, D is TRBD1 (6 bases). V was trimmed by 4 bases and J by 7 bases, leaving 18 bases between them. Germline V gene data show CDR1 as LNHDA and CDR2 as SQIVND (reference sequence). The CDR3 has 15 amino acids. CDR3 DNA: TGTGCCAGTAGTACACCGACAGGACGGAGTAATACGCAGTATTTT. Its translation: CASSTPTGRSNTQYF.

CDR3 residues: CASSPDSMNTEAFF. Here the CDR3 DNA reads TGTGCCAGCAGCCCGGACAGCATGAACACTGAAGCTTTCTTT. The V and J genes are TRBV2 and TRBJ1-1, with D possibly matching TRBD1 (6 bases). V was clipped by 6 bases and J by 0 bases, with 11 bases between them. Per the germline V gene, CDR1 is SNHLY and CDR2 is FYNNEI. This CDR3 contains 14 residues.